This T cell receptor beta chain was profiled in a study of blood T cell repertoires in COVID-19 (dated by TCRdb to 2020 to 2021). Context from the whole study: Collaborator samples came from the United States, Italy and Spain and covered acute and convalescent phases of COVID-19. The material from the prospective study consisted of cDNA or gDNA derived from T cells, B-cell-depleted T cells, or PBMCs. Subjects who had been exposed to COVID-19, were actively infected with it, or had recovered from it provided the deeply sampled blood TCRbeta repertoires that made up the dataset. The repertoires were released in a freely available public database intended as a resource for research on the immune response to SARS-CoV-2. The samples were drawn from two sources: the first 160 participants of the ongoing ImmuneRACE study, and 1,000 to 1,500 subjects contributed by 6 global collaborators. The sample metadata nearly always contained a de-identified subject ID, COVID-19 status, age in years and sex. Where HLA class I and class II types were available, the types were taken from metadata supplied by the sample provider, not from assay-based typing.

The immunoSEQ Assay, a bias-controlled multiplex PCR, was used to amplify TCRbeta CDR3 regions from genomic DNA. The source study handled its data this way. Within the assay, amplification of reference gene primers was used to estimate how many nucleated cells each sample contained. To quantify the absolute abundance of each unique TCRbeta CDR3 rearrangement, sequence reads were collapsed and filtered. For each sample, productive Simpson clonality was calculated as the square root of Simpson's diversity index over productive rearrangements. In TCRdb, the immuneACCESS table is reduced to in-frame sequences with V and J assigned. These tables do not hold every clone; where another copy was compared, an unresolved V gene accounts for under half, and the others remain unexplained. The DNA gave D and trimming, while V, J and clone size come from that table. The sample table shows more than 120,000 clones, and approximately 85% are seen once. Together, the top ten hold about 2.6% of the sample.

Collaborating institutions collected whole blood in K2EDTA tubes following their own protocols. For TCRbeta analysis, collaborators shipped samples as frozen whole blood, isolated PBMCs, or DNA extracted from either of those sample types. The CDR3 runs 15 amino acids, cysteine and phenylalanine included. The sequence is cut down to CDR3 DNA, 45 bases in frame from base 1. Sequences SGDLS (CDR1) and YYNGEE (CDR2) are obtained from the germline V gene. V has 0 bases trimmed and J has 7 bases trimmed; junction bases matching no gene number 6. This clone has only a few counts. No antigen is known for it. Base qualities are not at hand, and no much larger clone is one base apart. Study-wide conclusions, independent of this receptor: The quantity of clinical and demographic metadata differed by source and by participant and was supplied without curation.

The clonotype comes from a human donor with acute or convalescent COVID-19. The donor label of this sample is uncertain. The sequence joins TRBV9 to TRBJ1-4; 7 central nucleotides agree with TRBD1. Input material: peripheral blood. Here the CDR3 is given as CASSVGTGAREKLFF. Here is the DNA: TGTGCCAGCAGCGTAGGCACAGGGGCTCGTGAAAAACTGTTTTTT.